Listed below are T cell receptor beta chains from one sample, sequenced in a study of blood T cell repertoires in COVID-19. This table comes from immunoSEQ multiplex PCR, and its TCRdb copy is limited to in-frame clones, with some not included. This sample has roughly 100,000 clones, with 84% found just once. The sample was peripheral blood. These TCRs come from an older woman with acute or convalescent COVID-19. Each CDR3 is given with its conserved first and last residue. Fields, in order: V gene, J gene, D gene, clone size, CDR3 DNA, CDR3 protein. D genes are given only for firm matches. Clone size is given for some rows only: seen once, a few or many times, or a class if the clone is expanded.

V: TRBV6-1
J: TRBJ1-2
D: -
size: -
DNA: TGTGCCAGCAGTGATATTCCCCACTATGGCTACACCTTC
CDR3: CASSDIPHYGYTF

V: TRBV28
J: TRBJ1-3
D: -
size: -
DNA: TGTGCCAGCAGTTTAGTAGGGCTTGCGGGTGGAAACACCATATATTTT
CDR3: CASSLVGLAGGNTIYF

V: TRBV5-1
J: TRBJ1-3
D: TRBD1
size: -
DNA: TGCGCCAGCAGCATACAGGGGGAAGAGGGAAACACCATATATTTT
CDR3: CASSIQGEEGNTIYF

V: TRBV11-2
J: TRBJ2-7
D: TRBD2
size: -
DNA: TGTGCCAGCAGCCCGATTCGGACGGCGGGAGCGTACGAGCAGTACTTC
CDR3: CASSPIRTAGAYEQYF

V: TRBV6-1
J: TRBJ2-1
D: TRBD1
size: -
DNA: TGTGCCAGCAGTGATACAGGGGGCAGGGTTTACAATGAGCAGTTCTTC
CDR3: CASSDTGGRVYNEQFF

V: TRBV12-3/TRBV12-4
J: TRBJ2-2
D: -
size: -
DNA: TGTGCCAGCAGCATCACGAACACCGGGGAGCTGTTTTTT
CDR3: CASSITNTGELFF

V: TRBV5-8
J: TRBJ1-4
D: -
size: -
DNA: TGTGCCAGCAGACCCAGGGGAACTAATGAAAAACTGTTTTTT
CDR3: CASRPRGTNEKLFF

V: TRBV30
J: TRBJ2-5
D: -
size: -
DNA: TGTGCCTGGAGTGAGAGACTTGGGGAGACCCAGTACTTC
CDR3: CAWSERLGETQYF

V: TRBV10-2
J: TRBJ1-1
D: -
size: -
DNA: TGCGCCAGCAGTGAAACAGGTAACACTGAAGCTTTCTTT
CDR3: CASSETGNTEAFF

V: TRBV7-2
J: TRBJ2-7
D: -
size: -
DNA: TGTGCCAGCAGCTTAGAAACCTACGAGCAATACTTC
CDR3: CASSLETYEQYF

V: TRBV5-6
J: TRBJ1-3
D: -
size: -
DNA: TGTGCCAGCAGCTTGTTAATAGGGGCAGAAGGAAACACCATATATTTT
CDR3: CASSLLIGAEGNTIYF

V: TRBV7-6
J: TRBJ2-1
D: -
size: -
DNA: TGTGCCAGCAGCTTACCTCAGGGTGAGCAGTTCTTC
CDR3: CASSLPQGEQFF

V: TRBV5-4
J: TRBJ1-2
D: TRBD1
size: few
DNA: TGTGCCAGCAGCTTGGGACAGGGGGCGCAATATGGCTACACCTTC
CDR3: CASSLGQGAQYGYTF

V: TRBV28
J: TRBJ2-1
D: TRBD2
size: -
DNA: TGTGCCAGCATCGGACCAGCGGGATACAATGAGCAGTTCTTC
CDR3: CASIGPAGYNEQFF

V: TRBV19
J: TRBJ2-7
D: -
size: -
DNA: TGTGCCAGTAGTATAGGCCCAGGGAACTACGAGCAGTACTTC
CDR3: CASSIGPGNYEQYF

V: TRBV3-1/TRBV3-2
J: TRBJ1-2
D: TRBD1
size: -
DNA: TGTGCCAGCAGCCCTACTTTGACAGGGAATCGGAACTATGGCTACACCTTC
CDR3: CASSPTLTGNRNYGYTF

V: TRBV14
J: TRBJ2-7
D: TRBD1
size: -
DNA: TGTGCCAGCAGCCGGGACAGGGCGGGAGAGCAGTACTTC
CDR3: CASSRDRAGEQYF

V: TRBV5-5
J: TRBJ1-4
D: TRBD1
size: -
DNA: TGTGCCAGCAGCCGGGGACAGGACAACCTAGGTGAAAAACTGTTTTTT
CDR3: CASSRGQDNLGEKLFF

V: TRBV3-1/TRBV3-2
J: TRBJ1-5
D: TRBD1
size: -
DNA: TGTGCCAGCAGCCAGGATGCCGGGACAGGGGAACAGCCCCAGCATTTT
CDR3: CASSQDAGTGEQPQHF

V: TRBV25-1
J: TRBJ1-5
D: TRBD1
size: -
DNA: TGTGCCAGCAGTGGGACAGGGGAAAACGCAAATCAGCCCCAGCATTTT
CDR3: CASSGTGENANQPQHF

V: TRBV5-6
J: TRBJ1-5
D: TRBD1
size: once
DNA: TGTGCCAGCAACAAAGGGACAGTCCTCAATCAGCCCCAGCATTTT
CDR3: CASNKGTVLNQPQHF

V: TRBV27
J: TRBJ2-1
D: TRBD1
size: -
DNA: TGTGCCAGCAGTCCCCGGTTACAGGGGAACGATGAGCAGTTCTTC
CDR3: CASSPRLQGNDEQFF

V: TRBV6-5
J: TRBJ2-6
D: -
size: -
DNA: TGTGCCAGCAGTACAGGCTACTCTGGGGCCAACGTCCTGACTTTC
CDR3: CASSTGYSGANVLTF

V: TRBV10-3
J: TRBJ1-1
D: -
size: -
DNA: TGTGCCATCAGCGAGCGGGGGTTGGCCTTGGACACTGAAGCTTTCTTT
CDR3: CAISERGLALDTEAFF

V: TRBV24-1
J: TRBJ2-5
D: TRBD2
size: -
DNA: TGTGCCACCGCGACAGCGGGAGGAGAGACCCAGTACTTC
CDR3: CATATAGGETQYF

V: TRBV7-6
J: TRBJ1-1
D: TRBD1
size: -
DNA: TGTGCCAGCAGCCCGCCAGGGGGATTGAACACTGAAGCTTTCTTT
CDR3: CASSPPGGLNTEAFF

V: TRBV30
J: TRBJ1-1
D: TRBD1
size: -
DNA: TGTGCCTGGGCCGGGACAGGGGTCACTGAAGCTTTCTTT
CDR3: CAWAGTGVTEAFF

V: TRBV5-8
J: TRBJ1-2
D: -
size: -
DNA: TGTGCCAGCAGCTTGTCCGTCGGTAACTATGGCTACACCTTC
CDR3: CASSLSVGNYGYTF

V: TRBV5-6
J: TRBJ2-5
D: TRBD2
size: few
DNA: TGTGCCAGCAGCTCCCTGGGGACTAGCGGGGGGTACGAAGAGACCCAGTACTTC
CDR3: CASSSLGTSGGYEETQYF

V: TRBV5-1
J: TRBJ2-7
D: TRBD1
size: -
DNA: TGCGCCAGCAGCTCGACAGGGGGCGACGAGCAGTACTTC
CDR3: CASSSTGGDEQYF

V: TRBV5-5
J: TRBJ1-5
D: -
size: -
DNA: TGTGCCAGCAGCCCCGGGATCGATAATCAGCCCCAGCATTTT
CDR3: CASSPGIDNQPQHF

V: TRBV19
J: TRBJ1-2
D: TRBD1
size: -
DNA: TGTGCCAGTACCCCGACAGGGGCTGGTGGCTACACCTTC
CDR3: CASTPTGAGGYTF

V: TRBV5-4
J: TRBJ2-2
D: -
size: -
DNA: TGTGCCAGCAGCTTGTGGGATCGGGGGTCCGGGGAGCTGTTTTTT
CDR3: CASSLWDRGSGELFF

V: TRBV7-2
J: TRBJ2-1
D: TRBD1
size: -
DNA: TGTGCCAGCAGCTCGCCACGGACAGGGACGAGGAATGAGCAGTTCTTC
CDR3: CASSSPRTGTRNEQFF